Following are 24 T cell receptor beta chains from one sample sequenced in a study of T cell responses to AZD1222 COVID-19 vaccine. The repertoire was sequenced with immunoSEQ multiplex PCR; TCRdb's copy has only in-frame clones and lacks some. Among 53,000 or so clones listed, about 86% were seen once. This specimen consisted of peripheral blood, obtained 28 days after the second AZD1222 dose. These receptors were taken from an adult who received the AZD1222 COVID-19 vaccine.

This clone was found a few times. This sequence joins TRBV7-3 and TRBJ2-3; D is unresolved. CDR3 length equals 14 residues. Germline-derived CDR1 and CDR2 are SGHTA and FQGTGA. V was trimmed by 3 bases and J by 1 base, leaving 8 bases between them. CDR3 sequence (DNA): TGTGCCAGCAGCTTTAGTTTGGGCACAGATACGCAGTATTTT. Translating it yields CASSFSLGTDTQYF.

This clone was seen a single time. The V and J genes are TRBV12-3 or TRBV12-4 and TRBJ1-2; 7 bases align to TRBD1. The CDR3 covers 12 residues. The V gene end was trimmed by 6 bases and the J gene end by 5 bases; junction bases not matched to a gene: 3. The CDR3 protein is CASSRQGYGYTF. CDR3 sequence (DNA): TGTGCCAGCAGCCGACAGGGTTATGGCTACACCTTC.

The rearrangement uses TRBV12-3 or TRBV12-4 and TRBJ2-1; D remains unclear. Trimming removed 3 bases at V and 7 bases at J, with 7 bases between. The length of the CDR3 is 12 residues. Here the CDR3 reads CASSLSVNEQFF. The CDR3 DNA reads TGTGCCAGCAGTTTGTCAGTAAATGAGCAGTTCTTC.

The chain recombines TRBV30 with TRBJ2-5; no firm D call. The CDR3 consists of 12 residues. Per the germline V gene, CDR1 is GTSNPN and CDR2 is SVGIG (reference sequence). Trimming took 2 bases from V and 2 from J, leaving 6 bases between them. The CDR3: CAWSMTQETQYF. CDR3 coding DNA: TGTGCCTGGAGTATGACTCAAGAGACCCAGTACTTC.

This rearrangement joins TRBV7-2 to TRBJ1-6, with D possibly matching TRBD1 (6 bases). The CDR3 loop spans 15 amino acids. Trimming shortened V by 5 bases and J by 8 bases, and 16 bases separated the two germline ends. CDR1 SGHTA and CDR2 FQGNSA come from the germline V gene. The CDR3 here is CASSQRVGGDSPLHF. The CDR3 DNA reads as TGTGCCAGCAGCCAAAGGGTAGGGGGGGATTCACCCCTCCACTTT. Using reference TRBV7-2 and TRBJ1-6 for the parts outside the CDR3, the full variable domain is GAGVSQSPSNKVTEKGKDVELRCDPISGHTALYWYRQSLGQGLEFLIYFQGNSAPDKSGLPSDRFSAERTGGSVSTLTIQRTQQEDSAVYLCASSQRVGGDSPLHFGNGTRLTVT.

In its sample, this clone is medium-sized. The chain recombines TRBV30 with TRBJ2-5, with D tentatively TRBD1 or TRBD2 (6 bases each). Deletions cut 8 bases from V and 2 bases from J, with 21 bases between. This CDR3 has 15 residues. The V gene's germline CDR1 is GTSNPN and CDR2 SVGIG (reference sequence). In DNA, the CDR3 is TGTGCCGGGGAGTGGGGGGCAAGTCTTCAAGAGACCCAGTACTTC. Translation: CAGEWGASLQETQYF.

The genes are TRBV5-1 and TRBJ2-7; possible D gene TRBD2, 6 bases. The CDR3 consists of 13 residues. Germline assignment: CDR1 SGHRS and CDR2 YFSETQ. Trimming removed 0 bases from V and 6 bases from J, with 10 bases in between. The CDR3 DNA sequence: TGCGCCAGCAGCTTGGCCGGAGGGCGCGAGCAGTACTTC. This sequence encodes CASSLAGGREQYF.

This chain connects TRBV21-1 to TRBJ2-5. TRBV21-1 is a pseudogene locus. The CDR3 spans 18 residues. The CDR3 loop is CASSKAVLGGCYQETQYF. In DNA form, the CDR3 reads TGTGCCAGCAGCAAAGCGGTGCTGGGTGGCTGCTACCAAGAGACCCAGTACTTC.

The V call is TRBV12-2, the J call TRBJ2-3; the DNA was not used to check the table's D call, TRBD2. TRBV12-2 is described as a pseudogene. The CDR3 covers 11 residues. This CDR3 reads CASRPADTQYF. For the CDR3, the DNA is TGTGCAAGTCGCCCGGCAGATACGCAGTATTTT.

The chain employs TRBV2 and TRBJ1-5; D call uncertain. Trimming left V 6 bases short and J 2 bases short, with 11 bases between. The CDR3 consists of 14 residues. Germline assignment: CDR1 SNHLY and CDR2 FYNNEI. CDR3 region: CASRENQGNQPQHF. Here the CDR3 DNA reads TGTGCCAGCAGAGAAAATCAGGGCAATCAGCCCCAGCATTTT.

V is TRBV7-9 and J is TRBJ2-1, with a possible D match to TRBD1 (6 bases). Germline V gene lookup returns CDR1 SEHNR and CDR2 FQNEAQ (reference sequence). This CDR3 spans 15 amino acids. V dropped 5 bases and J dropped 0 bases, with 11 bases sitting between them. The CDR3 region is CASSEQGSSYNEQFF. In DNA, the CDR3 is TGTGCCAGCAGCGAACAGGGTAGCTCCTACAATGAGCAGTTCTTC.

DNA of the CDR3: TGTGCCAGTTCCGGGACAGGCGTTAATCAGCCCCAGCATTTT. This encodes CASSGTGVNQPQHF. The V and J genes are TRBV19 and TRBJ1-5, with 8 bases matching TRBD1. Germline loops: CDR1 LNHDA, CDR2 SQIVND (reference sequence). The ends lost 8 bases at V and 4 bases at J; junction bases unmatched: 7. The CDR3 runs 14 residues.

The CDR3 DNA is TGTGCCAGCACCTTCGAATTCTCCCCGGGACAGGTGGATTATGGCTACACCTTC. Residues: CASTFEFSPGQVDYGYTF. The V call is TRBV2, the J call TRBJ1-2; 8 bases are a match to TRBD1. Trimming removed 7 bases from V and 5 bases from J; junction bases left unmatched: 21. The germline gives CDR1 SNHLY, CDR2 FYNNEI. This CDR3 has 18 residues.

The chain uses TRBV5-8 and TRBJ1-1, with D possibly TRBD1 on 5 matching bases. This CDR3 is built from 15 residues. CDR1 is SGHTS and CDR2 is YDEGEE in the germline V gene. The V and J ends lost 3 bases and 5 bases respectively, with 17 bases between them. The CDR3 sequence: CASSWGRIGLTEAFF. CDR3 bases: TGTGCCAGCAGCTGGGGACGGATTGGACTGACTGAAGCTTTCTTT.

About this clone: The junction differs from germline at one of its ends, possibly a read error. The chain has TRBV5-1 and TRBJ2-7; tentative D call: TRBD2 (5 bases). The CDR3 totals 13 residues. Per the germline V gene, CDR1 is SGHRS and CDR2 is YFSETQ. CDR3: CASSSEGLAVTDF. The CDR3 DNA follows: TGCGCCAGCAGCTCCGAGGGCCTTGCGGTCACCGACTTC.

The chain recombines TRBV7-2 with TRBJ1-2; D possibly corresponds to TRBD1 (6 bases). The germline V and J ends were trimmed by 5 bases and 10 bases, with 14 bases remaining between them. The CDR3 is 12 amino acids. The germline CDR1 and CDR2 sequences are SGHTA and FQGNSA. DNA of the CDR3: TGTGCCAGCAGCCGGGACAACTCCGCCTACACCTTC. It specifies CASSRDNSAYTF.

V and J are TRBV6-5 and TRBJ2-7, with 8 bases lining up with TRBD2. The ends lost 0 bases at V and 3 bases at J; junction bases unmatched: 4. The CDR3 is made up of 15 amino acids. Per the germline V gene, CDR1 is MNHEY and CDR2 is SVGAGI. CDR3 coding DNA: TGTGCCAGCAGTTACTCGACCAGCGGGGGCTACGAGCAGTACTTC. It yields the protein CASSYSTSGGYEQYF.

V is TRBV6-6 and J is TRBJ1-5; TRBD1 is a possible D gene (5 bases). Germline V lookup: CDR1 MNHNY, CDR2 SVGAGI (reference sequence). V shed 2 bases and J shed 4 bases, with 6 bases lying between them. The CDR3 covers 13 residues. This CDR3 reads CASSYGGNQPQHF. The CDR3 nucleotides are TGTGCCAGCAGTTACGGGGGGAATCAGCCCCAGCATTTT.

This chain's CDR3 is CASSYSPGRMAGELFF. CDR3 sequence (DNA): TGTGCCAGCAGTTACTCACCCGGGAGAATGGCCGGGGAGCTGTTTTTT. The V and J genes are TRBV6-5 and TRBJ2-2, with a tentative D call TRBD2 (6 bases). This CDR3 spans 16 amino acids. Trimming left V 0 bases short and J 6 bases short, with 14 bases between. Germline V gene lookup returns CDR1 MNHEY and CDR2 SVGAGI.

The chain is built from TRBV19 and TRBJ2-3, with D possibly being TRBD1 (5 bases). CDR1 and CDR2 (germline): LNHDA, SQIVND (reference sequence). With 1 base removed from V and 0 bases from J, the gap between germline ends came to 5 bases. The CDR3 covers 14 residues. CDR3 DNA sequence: TGTGCCAGTAGTATAGGACAGAGCACAGATACGCAGTATTTT. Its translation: CASSIGQSTDTQYF.

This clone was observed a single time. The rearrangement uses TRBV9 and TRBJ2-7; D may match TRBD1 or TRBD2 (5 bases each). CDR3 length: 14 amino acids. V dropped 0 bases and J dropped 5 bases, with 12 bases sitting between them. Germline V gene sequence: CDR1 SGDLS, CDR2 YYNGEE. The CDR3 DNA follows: TGTGCCAGCAGCGTAGAGGCAGGGAGAGACGAGCAGTACTTC. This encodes CASSVEAGRDEQYF.

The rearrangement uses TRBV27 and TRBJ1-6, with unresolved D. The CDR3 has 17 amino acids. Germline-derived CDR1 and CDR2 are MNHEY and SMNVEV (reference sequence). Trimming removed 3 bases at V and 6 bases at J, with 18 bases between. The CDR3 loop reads CASSFKPPGRSNSPLHF. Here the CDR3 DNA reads TGTGCCAGCAGTTTTAAGCCCCCCGGACGCAGTAATTCACCCCTCCACTTT.

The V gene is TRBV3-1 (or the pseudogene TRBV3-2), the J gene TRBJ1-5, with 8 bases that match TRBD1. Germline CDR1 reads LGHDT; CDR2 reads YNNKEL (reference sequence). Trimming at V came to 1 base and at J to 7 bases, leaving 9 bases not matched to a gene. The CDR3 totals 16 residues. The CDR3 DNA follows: TGTGCCAGCAGCCAAGGTGGGGCAGGGGGCATGCAGCCCCAGCATTTT. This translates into CASSQGGAGGMQPQHF.

CDR3 nucleotide sequence: TGTGCCAGCAGCCAAAGCGGGATAAGCACAGATACGCAGTATTTT. Residues: CASSQSGISTDTQYF. The chain recombines TRBV3-1 (or the pseudogene TRBV3-2) with TRBJ2-3; 7 nucleotides match TRBD2. This CDR3 has 15 amino acids. Germline trimming cut 2 bases from V and 0 bases from J; bases unmatched to any gene: 2. Germline lookup yields CDR1 LGHDT and CDR2 YNNKEL (reference sequence).